Following are 25 T cell receptor beta chains from one sample sequenced in a study of shared clonotypes between healthy human individuals. The naive CD8 subset, CD45RO-negative cells positively selected for CCR7, excluded terminally differentiated effector memory CD45RA+ cells. Libraries were prepared by immunoSEQ multiplex PCR; TCRdb keeps only in-frame clonotypes and omits some of them. The data show millions of clones, roughly 91% seen once. The sample consisted of naive CD8+ T cells from PBMCs. These receptors originate from a man between 18 and 29 years old in good health. Some clones in this sample may be carry-over from other donors' samples.

The chain combines TRBV9 with TRBJ2-3; 8 positions match TRBD2. V shed 0 bases, J shed 5 bases, and the junction held 8 bases outside the gene matches. The germline V gene has CDR1 SGDLS and CDR2 YYNGEE. The CDR3 is made up of 16 amino acids. The DNA for the CDR3 is TGTGCCAGCAGCGTAGATCGCGGGAGGCCGGTAGATACGCAGTATTTT. Amino acid sequence: CASSVDRGRPVDTQYF.

This clone was recorded only once. The chain couples TRBV4-3 to TRBJ1-2; 8 nucleotides line up with TRBD1. Germline assignment: CDR1 LGHNA and CDR2 YSLEER. V lost 0 bases to trimming and J lost 8 bases; unmatched junction nucleotides: 8. The CDR3 length is 15 residues. Here the CDR3 reads CASSQDRTGSIGYTF. The CDR3, as DNA: TGCGCCAGCAGCCAAGACCGGACAGGGTCCATCGGCTACACCTTC.

V gene TRBV27 combines with J gene TRBJ2-1; D possibly corresponds to TRBD1 (6 bases). V was cut by 1 base and J by 8 bases, with 12 bases left in between. The CDR3 contains 14 residues. Germline lookup yields CDR1 MNHEY and CDR2 SMNVEV (reference sequence). The chain's CDR3 is CASSLLQGTYEQFF. The CDR3 region has the DNA TGTGCCAGCAGTTTATTGCAGGGGACATATGAGCAGTTCTTC.

Concerning this clone: At one of its ends the junction is not consistent with the germline gene, which may arise from a read error. The V gene is TRBV25-1, the J gene TRBJ2-3; 7 positions agree with TRBD1. Germline V CDR1 and CDR2: MGHDK, SYGVNS. The CDR3 spans 13 residues. Written as DNA, the CDR3 is TGTGCCGGCAGGACAGGCAGCACAGATACGCAGTATTTT. Its protein is CAGRTGSTDTQYF. Using reference TRBV25-1 and TRBJ2-3 for the parts outside the CDR3, the full variable domain is EADIYQTPRYLVIGTGKKITLECSQTMGHDKMYWYQQDPGMELHLIHYSYGVNSTEKGDLSSESTVSRIRTEHFPLTLESARPSHTSQYLCAGRTGSTDTQYFGPGTRLTVL.

The chain couples TRBV5-1 to TRBJ1-1, with D hard to call. The V gene lost 2 bases and the J gene lost 4 bases, with 12 bases spanning the gap. The CDR3 is 14 residues long. Germline-derived CDR1 and CDR2 are SGHRS and YFSETQ. DNA for the CDR3: TGCGCCAGCAGCTTTAGAGGGTCGGGCACTGAAGCTTTCTTT. Protein: CASSFRGSGTEAFF.

This chain links TRBV4-1 with TRBJ2-1; a weak D match, TRBD1 (6 bases). CDR1 is MGHRA and CDR2 is YSYEKL in the germline V gene. The CDR3 sequence is 18 residues long. V shed 2 bases and J shed 7 bases, with 24 bases lying between them. The CDR3 DNA reads as TGCGCCAGCAGCCAAAATCCACCCGGGACACTAATGCATAATGAGCAGTTCTTC. Encoded protein: CASSQNPPGTLMHNEQFF.

The chain joins TRBV6-5 to TRBJ2-7; either TRBD1 or TRBD2 may fit D (5 bases each). Trimming left V 2 bases short and J 1 base short, with 9 bases between. The CDR3 is made up of 14 amino acids. Germline CDR1 and CDR2: MNHEY and SVGAGI. In nucleotides, the CDR3 is TGTGCCAGCAGTTACGGGACCAAATCCTACGAGCAGTACTTC. Its translation is CASSYGTKSYEQYF.

This chain links TRBV14 with TRBJ2-1, with 13 nucleotides matching TRBD2. V lost 1 base to trimming and J lost 1 base; unmatched junction nucleotides: 10. Germline-derived CDR1 and CDR2 are SGHDN and FVKESK. The CDR3 covers 20 residues. CDR3: CASSQGTSGSPPWSYNEQFF. In nucleotides, the CDR3 is TGTGCCAGCAGCCAAGGGACTAGCGGGAGTCCCCCTTGGTCCTACAATGAGCAGTTCTTC. The variable domain in full, completed from reference TRBV14 and TRBJ2-1, reads EAGVTQFPSHSVIEKGQTVTLRCDPISGHDNLYWYRRVMGKEIKFLLHFVKESKQDESGMPNNRFLAERTGGTYSTLKVQPAELEDSGVYFCASSQGTSGSPPWSYNEQFFGPGTRLTVL.

V gene TRBV28 combines with J gene TRBJ2-7, with D possibly matching TRBD1 (5 bases). Germline-derived CDR1 and CDR2 are MDHEN and SYDVKM. The CDR3 consists of 13 residues. Trimming removed 4 bases at V and 1 base at J, with 8 bases between. The CDR3 here is CASSYRQSYEQYF. The DNA for the CDR3 is TGTGCCAGCAGTTACCGACAGTCCTACGAGCAGTACTTC. The entire variable domain, with the rest obtained from reference TRBV28 and TRBJ2-7, is as follows: DVKVTQSSRYLVKRTGEKVFLECVQDMDHENMFWYRQDPGLGLRLIYFSYDVKMKEKGDIPEGYSVSREKKERFSLILESASTNQTSMYLCASSYRQSYEQYFGPGTRLTVT.

V gene TRBV9 combines with J gene TRBJ2-6, with 10 bases identical to TRBD2. This CDR3 is 17 amino acids long. Trimming cost V 6 bases and J 3 bases; bases outside gene matches: 9. Per germline, CDR1 SGDLS and CDR2 YYNGEE. DNA of the CDR3: TGTGCCAGCACCACGGCTAGCGGGAGTTTTGGGGCCAACGTCCTGACTTTC. Translation gives CASTTASGSFGANVLTF.

This clone has only one observation. The chain joins TRBV2 to TRBJ1-2, with 7 bases matching TRBD1. The V segment lost 7 bases and the J segment 0 bases; nucleotides outside the gene matches: 8. CDR3 length equals 15 residues. The germline gives CDR1 SNHLY, CDR2 FYNNEI. The CDR3 DNA is TGTGCCAGCAACTCTCTCGGGACAGCTAACTATGGCTACACCTTC. It specifies CASNSLGTANYGYTF.

This chain links TRBV4-2 with TRBJ2-4, with D hard to call. V lost 1 base and J lost 0, with 13 bases in between. This CDR3 is built from 17 residues. CDR1 LGHNA and CDR2 YNFKEQ come from the germline V gene. The CDR3 region has the DNA TGTGCCAGCAGCCAAGGGGTCGGCAGCCTAGCCAAAAACATTCAGTACTTC. This gives the protein CASSQGVGSLAKNIQYF.

The rearrangement joins TRBV29-1 to TRBJ2-7, with D perhaps given as TRBD1 or TRBD2 (5 bases each). The CDR3 consists of 15 residues. Trimming took 6 bases from V and 0 from J, leaving 18 bases between them. CDR1 and CDR2 (germline): SQVTM, ANQGSEA. CDR3 DNA: TGCAGCGTCGATGGGGGTCAGGAGAGCTCCTACGAGCAGTACTTC. This translates into CSVDGGQESSYEQYF.

J is TRBJ1-1 and V is TRBV11-2, with D unclear. CDR1 is SGHAT and CDR2 is FQNNGV in the germline V gene. The CDR3 is 15 amino acids. The V end lost 3 bases, the J end lost 8 bases, and 19 bases lay between the germline ends. The CDR3 DNA reads as TGTGCCAGCAGCTTCGCGCCCCTATATCGGCCCGAAGCTTTCTTT. It translates to CASSFAPLYRPEAFF.

The chain employs TRBV28 and TRBJ2-1; TRBD2 aligns across 7 bases. CDR3 size: 15 residues. Germline CDR1 and CDR2: MDHEN and SYDVKM. J gave up 6 bases and V 5 bases, and 10 bases lay outside the gene matches. CDR3 amino acids: CASSPPGLPSNEQFF. For the CDR3, the DNA is TGTGCCAGCAGTCCGCCGGGACTACCATCCAATGAGCAGTTCTTC.

The gene calls are TRBV15 and TRBJ2-1; D possibly corresponds to TRBD2 (5 bases). The germline V and J ends were trimmed by 0 bases and 7 bases, with 13 bases remaining between them. This CDR3 is built from 15 residues. Per germline, CDR1 LNHNV and CDR2 YYDKDF (reference sequence). The CDR3 is CATSRERARRNEQFF. The CDR3 DNA sequence: TGTGCCACCAGCAGAGAGAGGGCGCGAAGAAATGAGCAGTTCTTC.

V gene TRBV25-1 combines with J gene TRBJ2-2; D gene ambiguous. Germline loops: CDR1 MGHDK, CDR2 SYGVNS. Trimming pared 4 bases from V and 4 bases from J, leaving 16 bases between. The CDR3 is 16 amino acids. The CDR3: CASSGRRGRGTGELFF. The CDR3 DNA reads as TGTGCCAGCAGTGGACGGCGTGGCCGTGGCACCGGGGAGCTGTTTTTT.

The V gene is TRBV11-3, the J gene TRBJ2-2, with 12 nucleotides matching TRBD1. V lost 5 bases to trimming and J lost 7 bases; unmatched junction nucleotides: 8. CDR3 length: 16 amino acids. Germline V gives CDR1 SGHNT, CDR2 YENEEA. The CDR3 nucleotides are TGTGCCAGCAGCACCCGGGACAGGGGGCTTTACGGGGAGCTGTTTTTT. Its translation is CASSTRDRGLYGELFF.

With respect to this clone: In the same sample, other DNA sequences code for this CDR3. The chain joins TRBV19 to TRBJ2-7; the D gene is possibly TRBD1 (6 bases). The V end was cut by 3 bases, the J end by 1 base, with 7 bases between. The V gene's germline CDR1 is LNHDA and CDR2 SQIVND (reference sequence). CDR3 length: 13 amino acids. The CDR3 loop reads CASSMDSSYEQYF. In DNA form, the CDR3 reads TGTGCCAGTAGTATGGACAGTTCCTACGAGCAGTACTTC.

The V and J genes are TRBV5-4 and TRBJ2-7; the D call may be TRBD1 or TRBD2 (6 bases each). The CDR3 spans 14 residues. Trimming cost V 3 bases and J 3 bases, with 13 bases left between them. Looked up from germline, CDR1 is SGHNT and CDR2 is YYREEE (reference sequence). CDR3 bases: TGTGCCAGCAGCTGGAATGGAGGGGGCTACGAGCAGTACTTC. This gives the protein CASSWNGGGYEQYF.

The chain links TRBV5-1 to TRBJ2-7, with D possibly matching TRBD1 (5 bases). V dropped 1 base and J dropped 3 bases, with 14 bases sitting between them. Germline values: CDR1 SGHRS, CDR2 YFSETQ. CDR3 length equals 15 residues. Here the CDR3 DNA reads TGCGCCAGCAGCTTGTGGCAGGGTATGGTCTACGAGCAGTACTTC. It specifies CASSLWQGMVYEQYF.

This clone was counted between two and nine times. V is TRBV4-1 and J is TRBJ1-5, with 9 bases identical to TRBD1. V shed 0 bases and J 6 bases; nucleotides not matched to a gene: 0. This CDR3 comprises 14 residues. Germline CDR1 and CDR2: MGHRA and YSYEKL. The CDR3 sequence: CASSQEDRGQPQHF. The CDR3, as DNA: TGCGCCAGCAGCCAAGAGGACAGGGGTCAGCCCCAGCATTTT.

This chain uses TRBV27 with TRBJ2-7, with TRBD2 matching 9 bases. The V gene's germline CDR1 is MNHEY and CDR2 SMNVEV (reference sequence). The V and J ends lost 6 bases and 4 bases, in that order; junction bases with no gene match: 10. This CDR3 has 15 amino acids. CDR3 sequence reads: CASSPDQLAGYEQYF. The CDR3 DNA reads TGTGCCAGCAGCCCTGACCAGCTAGCGGGGTACGAGCAGTACTTC.

The genes are TRBV5-1 and TRBJ2-2; D might be TRBD2 (6 bases). CDR3 length: 16 residues. Germline CDR1 SGHRS, CDR2 YFSETQ. V shed 4 bases and J shed 1 base, with 14 bases lying between them. CDR3: CASSAGGTGNTGELFF. The DNA of the CDR3 is TGCGCCAGCAGCGCAGGAGGGACTGGGAACACCGGGGAGCTGTTTTTT.

CDR3 protein: CASSPSRQLISYNEQFF. The CDR3 DNA sequence: TGTGCCAGCAGCCCCTCCCGACAGTTAATCTCCTACAATGAGCAGTTCTTC. This chain links TRBV7-9 with TRBJ2-1; tentatively, D is TRBD1 (5 bases). Deletions cut 5 bases from V and 0 bases from J, with 17 bases between. This CDR3 spans 17 amino acids. Germline V gene sequence: CDR1 SEHNR, CDR2 FQNEAQ (reference sequence).